This is a list of T cell receptor beta chains from one sample in a study of human T cells and chemical hapten exposure. Each CDR3 protein gets one entry after TCRdb re-called the RACE reads with MiXCR. In the table there are some 50,000 distinct CDR3 sequences, about 4.1% of which are singletons. Sequencing was done on a sample of whole blood. Source of these receptors: a human donor in good health. Some clones in this sample may be carry-over from other donors' samples. Each CDR3 is given without its conserved first and last residue.

TRBJ2-3 | TRBV5-4 | ASSSLTGTPGTDTQY
TRBJ1-4 | TRBV7-6 | ASSLEVDNFNEKLF
TRBJ2-7 | TRBV28 | ASSPTTGGLGNEQY
TRBJ1-6 | TRBV10-1 | ASSAQEKSPLH
TRBJ1-1 | TRBV20-1 | SARSQDPEAF
TRBJ2-7 | TRBV6-1 | ASSELSGNSYEQY
TRBJ2-3 | TRBV6-1 | ASWRLAGLLDTQY
TRBJ1-5 | TRBV2 | ASAREGNQPQH
TRBJ1-4 | TRBV19 | ASRLRAPVGQLF
TRBJ1-6 | TRBV27 | ASSFRVTSNSPLH
TRBJ1-1 | TRBV7-2 | ASSLARVNTEAF